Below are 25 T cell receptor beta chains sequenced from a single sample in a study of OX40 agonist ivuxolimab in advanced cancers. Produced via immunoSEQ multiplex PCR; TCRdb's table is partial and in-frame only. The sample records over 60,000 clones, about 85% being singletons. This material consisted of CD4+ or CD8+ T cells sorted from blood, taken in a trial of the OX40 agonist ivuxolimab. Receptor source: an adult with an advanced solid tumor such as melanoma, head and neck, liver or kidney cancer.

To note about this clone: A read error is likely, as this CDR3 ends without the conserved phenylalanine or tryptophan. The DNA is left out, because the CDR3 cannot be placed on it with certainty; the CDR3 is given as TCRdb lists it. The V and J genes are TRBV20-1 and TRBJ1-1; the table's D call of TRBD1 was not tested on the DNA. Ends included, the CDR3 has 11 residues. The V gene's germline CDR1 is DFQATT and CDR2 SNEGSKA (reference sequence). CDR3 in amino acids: CSARDSTNRGI.

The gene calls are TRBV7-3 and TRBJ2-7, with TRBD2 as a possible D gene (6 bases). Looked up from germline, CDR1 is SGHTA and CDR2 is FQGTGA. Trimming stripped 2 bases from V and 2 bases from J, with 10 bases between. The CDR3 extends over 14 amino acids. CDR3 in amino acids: CASSLFGGTYEQYF. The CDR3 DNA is TGTGCCAGCAGCTTATTTGGAGGGACCTACGAGCAGTACTTC. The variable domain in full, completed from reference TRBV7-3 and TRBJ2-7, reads GAGVSQTPSNKVTEKGKYVELRCDPISGHTALYWYRQSLGQGPEFLIYFQGTGAADDSGLPNDRFFAVRPEGSVSTLKIQRTERGDSAVYLCASSLFGGTYEQYFGPGTRLTVT.

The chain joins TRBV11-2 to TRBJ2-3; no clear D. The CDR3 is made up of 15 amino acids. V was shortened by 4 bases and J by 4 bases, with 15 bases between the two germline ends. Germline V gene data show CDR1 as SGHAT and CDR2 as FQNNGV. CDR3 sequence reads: CASSSDPSSSDTQYF. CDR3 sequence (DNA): TGTGCCAGCAGCTCGGACCCCAGTTCGTCAGATACGCAGTATTTT.

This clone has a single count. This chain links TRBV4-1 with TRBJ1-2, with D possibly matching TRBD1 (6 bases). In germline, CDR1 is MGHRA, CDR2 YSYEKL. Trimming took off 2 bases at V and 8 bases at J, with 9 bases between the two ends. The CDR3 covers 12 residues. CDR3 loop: CASSQRTGGYTF. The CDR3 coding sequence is TGCGCCAGCAGCCAACGAACAGGGGGCTACACCTTC.

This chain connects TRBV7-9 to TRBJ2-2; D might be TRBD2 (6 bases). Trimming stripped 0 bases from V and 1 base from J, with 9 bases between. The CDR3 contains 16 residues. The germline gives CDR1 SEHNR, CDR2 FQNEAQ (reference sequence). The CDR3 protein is CASSLAGTVNTGELFF. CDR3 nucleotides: TGTGCCAGCAGCTTAGCGGGGACTGTGAACACCGGGGAGCTGTTTTTT.

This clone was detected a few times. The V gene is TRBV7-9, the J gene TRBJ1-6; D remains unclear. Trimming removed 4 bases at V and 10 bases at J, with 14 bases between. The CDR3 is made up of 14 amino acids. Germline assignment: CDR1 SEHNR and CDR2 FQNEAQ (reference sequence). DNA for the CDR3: TGTGCCAGCAGCTCCTGGACGGAGAGGTCACCCCTCCACTTT. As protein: CASSSWTERSPLHF.

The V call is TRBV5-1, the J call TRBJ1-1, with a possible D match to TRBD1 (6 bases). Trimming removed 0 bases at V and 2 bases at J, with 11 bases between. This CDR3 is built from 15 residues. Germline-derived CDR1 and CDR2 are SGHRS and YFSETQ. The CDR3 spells CASSLDGQINTEAFF. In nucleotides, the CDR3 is TGCGCCAGCAGCTTGGACGGACAGATAAACACTGAAGCTTTCTTT.

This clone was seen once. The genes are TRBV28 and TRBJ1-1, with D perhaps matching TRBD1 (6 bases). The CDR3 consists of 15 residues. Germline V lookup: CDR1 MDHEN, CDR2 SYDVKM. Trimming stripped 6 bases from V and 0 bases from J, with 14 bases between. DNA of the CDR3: TGTGCCAGCAGACCCTCCAGGGGCGTGAACACTGAAGCTTTCTTT. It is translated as CASRPSRGVNTEAFF.

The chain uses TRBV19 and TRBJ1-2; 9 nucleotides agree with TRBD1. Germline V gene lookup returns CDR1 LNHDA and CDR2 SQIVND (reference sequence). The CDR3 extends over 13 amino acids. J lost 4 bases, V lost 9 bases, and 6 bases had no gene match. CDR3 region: CASTGGRFYGYTF. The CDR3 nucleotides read TGTGCCAGCACAGGGGGCCGCTTCTATGGCTACACCTTC. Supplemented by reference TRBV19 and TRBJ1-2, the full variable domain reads DGGITQSPKYLFRKEGQNVTLSCEQNLNHDAMYWYRQDPGQGLRLIYYSQIVNDFQKGDIAEGYSVSREKKESFPLTVTSAQKNPTAFYLCASTGGRFYGYTFGSGTRLTVV.

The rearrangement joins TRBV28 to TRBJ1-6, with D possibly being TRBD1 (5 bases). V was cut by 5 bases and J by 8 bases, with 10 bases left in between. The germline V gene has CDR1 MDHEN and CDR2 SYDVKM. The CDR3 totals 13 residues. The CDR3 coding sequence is TGTGCCAGCAGTCCCCCACAGGATTCACCCCTCCACTTT. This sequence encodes CASSPPQDSPLHF.

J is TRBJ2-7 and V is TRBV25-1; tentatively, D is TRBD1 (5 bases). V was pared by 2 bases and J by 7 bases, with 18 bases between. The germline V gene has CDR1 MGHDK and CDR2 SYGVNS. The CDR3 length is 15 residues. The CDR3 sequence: CASSESVQGLGEQYF. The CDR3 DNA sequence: TGTGCCAGCAGTGAAAGCGTGCAGGGTCTGGGGGAGCAGTACTTC.

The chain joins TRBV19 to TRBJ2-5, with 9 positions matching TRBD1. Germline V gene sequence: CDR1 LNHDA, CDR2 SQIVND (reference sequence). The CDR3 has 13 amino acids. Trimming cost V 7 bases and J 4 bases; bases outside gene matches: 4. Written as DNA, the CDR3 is TGTGCCAGTAACAGGGGGCTGGGAGAGACCCAGTACTTC. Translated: CASNRGLGETQYF.

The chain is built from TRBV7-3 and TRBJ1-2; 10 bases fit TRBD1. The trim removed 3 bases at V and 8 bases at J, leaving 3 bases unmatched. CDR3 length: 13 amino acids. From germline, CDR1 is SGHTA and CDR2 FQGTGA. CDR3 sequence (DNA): TGTGCCAGCAGCTTCGGGACAGGGGAGGGCTACACCTTC. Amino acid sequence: CASSFGTGEGYTF.

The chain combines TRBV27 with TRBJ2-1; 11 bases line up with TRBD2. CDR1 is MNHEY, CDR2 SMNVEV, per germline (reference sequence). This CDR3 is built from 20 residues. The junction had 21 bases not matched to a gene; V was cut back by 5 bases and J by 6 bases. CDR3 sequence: CASSRSTGRLAGNMLNEQFF. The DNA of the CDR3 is TGTGCCAGCAGTCGCAGCACCGGTCGACTAGCGGGAAATATGCTCAATGAGCAGTTCTTC.

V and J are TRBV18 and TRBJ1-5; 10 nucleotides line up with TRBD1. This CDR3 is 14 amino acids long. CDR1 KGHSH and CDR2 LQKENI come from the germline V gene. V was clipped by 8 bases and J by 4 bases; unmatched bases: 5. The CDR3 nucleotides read TGTGCCAGCCGCGGACAGGGGGAAAATCAGCCCCAGCATTTT. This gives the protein CASRGQGENQPQHF.

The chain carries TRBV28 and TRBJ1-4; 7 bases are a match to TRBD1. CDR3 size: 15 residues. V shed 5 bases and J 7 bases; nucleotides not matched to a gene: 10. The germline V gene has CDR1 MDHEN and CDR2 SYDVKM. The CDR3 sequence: CASSLNRGWVEKLFF. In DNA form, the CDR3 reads TGTGCCAGCAGTCTCAACAGGGGATGGGTTGAAAAACTGTTTTTT.

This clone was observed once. The CDR3 protein is CASSVVGTGGLAGELFF. The CDR3 DNA follows: TGTGCCAGCAGCGTAGTTGGGACAGGGGGCTTGGCCGGGGAGCTGTTTTTT. This chain joins TRBV9 and TRBJ2-2, with TRBD1 identical over 12 bases. The germline gives CDR1 SGDLS, CDR2 YYNGEE. Trimming cost V 0 bases and J 6 bases; bases outside gene matches: 6. The CDR3 covers 17 residues.

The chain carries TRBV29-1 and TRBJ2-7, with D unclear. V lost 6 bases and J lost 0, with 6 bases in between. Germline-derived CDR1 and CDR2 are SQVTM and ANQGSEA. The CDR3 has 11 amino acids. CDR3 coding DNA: TGCAGCGTCAGGAGCTCCTACGAGCAGTACTTC. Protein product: CSVRSSYEQYF.

Written as DNA, the CDR3 is TGTGCCAGCAGCCAGGACTCCGGGACCCAGAAAGCTTTCTTT. Translating it yields CASSQDSGTQKAFF. The rearrangement links TRBV4-2 to TRBJ1-1, with D possibly matching TRBD1 (5 bases). V lost 3 bases, J lost 9 bases, and 17 bases lay in between. CDR3 size: 14 residues. CDR1 is LGHNA, CDR2 YNFKEQ, per germline.

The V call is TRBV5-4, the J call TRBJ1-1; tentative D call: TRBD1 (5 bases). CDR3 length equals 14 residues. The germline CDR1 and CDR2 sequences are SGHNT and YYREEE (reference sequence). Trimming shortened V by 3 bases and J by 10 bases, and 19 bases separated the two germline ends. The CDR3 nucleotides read TGTGCCAGCAGCTGGAATGAAAACGGGGGAGGAGCTTTCTTT. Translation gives CASSWNENGGGAFF.

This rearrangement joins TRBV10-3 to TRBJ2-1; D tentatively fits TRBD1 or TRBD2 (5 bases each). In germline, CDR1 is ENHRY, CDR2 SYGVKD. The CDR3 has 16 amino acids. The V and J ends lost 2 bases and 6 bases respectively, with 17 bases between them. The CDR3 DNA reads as TGTGCCATCAGTGAGAGGGGCCTAAGAACTAGCAATGAGCAGTTCTTC. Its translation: CAISERGLRTSNEQFF.

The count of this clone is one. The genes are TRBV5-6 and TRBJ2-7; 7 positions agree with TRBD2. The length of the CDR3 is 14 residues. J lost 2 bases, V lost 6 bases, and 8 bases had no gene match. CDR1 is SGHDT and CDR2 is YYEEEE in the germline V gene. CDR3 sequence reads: CASTLSGPAYEQYF. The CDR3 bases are TGTGCCAGCACCCTTAGCGGGCCCGCCTACGAGCAGTACTTC. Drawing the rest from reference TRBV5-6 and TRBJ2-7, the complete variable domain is DAGVTQSPTHLIKTRGQQVTLRCSPKSGHDTVSWYQQALGQGPQFIFQYYEEEERQRGNFPDRFSGHQFPNYSSELNVNALLLGDSALYLCASTLSGPAYEQYFGPGTRLTVT.

CDR3 DNA: TGTGCCACCGGACAGGGGTCCGGGGAGCTGTTTTTT. Translation gives CATGQGSGELFF. The gene calls are TRBV5-4 and TRBJ2-2, with TRBD1 matching 9 bases. The CDR3 runs to 12 residues. Per the germline V gene, CDR1 is SGHNT and CDR2 is YYREEE (reference sequence). V lost 9 bases to trimming and J lost 6 bases; unmatched junction nucleotides: 3.

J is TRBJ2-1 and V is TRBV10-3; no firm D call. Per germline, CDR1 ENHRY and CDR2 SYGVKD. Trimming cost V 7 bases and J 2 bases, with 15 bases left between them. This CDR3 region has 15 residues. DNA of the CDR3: TGTGCCATCACCAAAGATCGTCCAGCCTACAATGAGCAGTTCTTC. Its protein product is CAITKDRPAYNEQFF.

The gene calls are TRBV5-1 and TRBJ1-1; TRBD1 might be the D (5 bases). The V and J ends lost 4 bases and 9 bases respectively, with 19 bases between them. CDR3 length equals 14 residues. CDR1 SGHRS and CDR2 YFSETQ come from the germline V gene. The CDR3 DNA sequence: TGCGCCAGCAGCCTACAAGGGGTCACACGGCAAGCTTTCTTT. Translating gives CASSLQGVTRQAFF.